Below, one T cell receptor (beta chain) is given with its context. This record belongs to a study of T cell changes during pregnancy in multiple sclerosis. The method was immunoSEQ multiplex PCR; TCRdb's version includes in-frame clones alone and lacks a portion of them. Among about 40,000 clones listed, roughly 94% were seen once. CDR3 length: 14 amino acids. Trimming at V came to 6 bases and at J to 6 bases, leaving 8 bases not matched to a gene. Germline V gene data show CDR1 as KGHSH and CDR2 as LQKENI. This material consisted of peripheral blood, taken in the third trimester of pregnancy. The TCR sequence derives from a female donor with multiple sclerosis, enrolled in a pregnancy study. The chain employs TRBV18 and TRBJ2-1; 7 bases match TRBD2. In nucleotides, the CDR3 is TGTGCCAGCTCCTATATAGCGGGTGTCAATGAGCAGTTCTTC. This sequence encodes CASSYIAGVNEQFF. The full variable domain, completed using reference TRBV18 and TRBJ2-1, is NAGVMQNPRHLVRRRGQEARLRCSPMKGHSHVYWYRQLPEEGLKFMVYLQKENIIDESGMPKERFSAEFPKEGPSILRIQQVVRGDSAAYFCASSYIAGVNEQFFGPGTRLTVL.